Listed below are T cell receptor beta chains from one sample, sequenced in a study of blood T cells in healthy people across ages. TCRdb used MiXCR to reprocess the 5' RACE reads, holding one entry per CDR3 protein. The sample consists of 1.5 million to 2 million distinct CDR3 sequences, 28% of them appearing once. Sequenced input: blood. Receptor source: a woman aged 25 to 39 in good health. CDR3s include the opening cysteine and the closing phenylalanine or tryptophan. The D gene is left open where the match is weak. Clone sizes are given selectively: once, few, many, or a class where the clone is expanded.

CDR3aa: CASGPLAGGSHNEQFF; CDR3nt: TGTGCCAGCGGTCCCCTAGCGGGAGGATCTCACAATGAGCAGTTCTTC; d_gene: TRBD2; j_gene: TRBJ2-1; v_gene: TRBV12-3/TRBV12-4; abundance: -
CDR3aa: CASSPGSTYEQYF; CDR3nt: TGTGCCAGCAGCCCAGGGAGCACCTACGAGCAGTACTTC; d_gene: -; j_gene: TRBJ2-7; v_gene: TRBV14; abundance: many
CDR3aa: CAISESAGGFDEQFF; CDR3nt: TGTGCCATCAGTGAGTCGGCGGGGGGGTTTGATGAGCAGTTCTTC; d_gene: TRBD2; j_gene: TRBJ2-1; v_gene: TRBV10-3; abundance: many
CDR3aa: CAGSLMVAGGDEQFF; CDR3nt: TGTGCCGGCAGCTTAATGGTGGCGGGAGGCGATGAGCAGTTCTTC; d_gene: TRBD2; j_gene: TRBJ2-1; v_gene: TRBV7-9; abundance: -
CDR3aa: CASTGEGGPYGYTF; CDR3nt: TGTGCCAGCACCGGTGAGGGGGGGCCCTATGGCTACACCTTC; d_gene: -; j_gene: TRBJ1-2; v_gene: TRBV7-2; abundance: -
CDR3aa: CASSHPRVSGPYNEQFF; CDR3nt: TGCGCCAGCAGCCATCCCCGTGTTAGCGGGCCTTACAATGAGCAGTTCTTC; d_gene: TRBD2; j_gene: TRBJ2-1; v_gene: TRBV5-1; abundance: -
CDR3aa: CASTEGTSYEQYF; CDR3nt: TGTGCCAGCACCGAGGGGACCTCCTACGAGCAGTACTTC; d_gene: -; j_gene: TRBJ2-7; v_gene: TRBV28; abundance: many
CDR3aa: CASSEEIGPNTEAFF; CDR3nt: TGTGCCAGCAGTGAAGAGATTGGTCCTAACACTGAAGCTTTCTTT; d_gene: -; j_gene: TRBJ1-1; v_gene: TRBV2; abundance: -
CDR3aa: CAISTGLVRDTQYF; CDR3nt: TGTGCCATCAGTACCGGGTTAGTCCGCGATACGCAGTATTTT; d_gene: -; j_gene: TRBJ2-3; v_gene: TRBV10-3; abundance: few
CDR3aa: CASSEEGRDGQPQHF; CDR3nt: TGTGCCAGCAGTGAAGAGGGCAGGGATGGTCAGCCCCAGCATTTT; d_gene: -; j_gene: TRBJ1-5; v_gene: TRBV2; abundance: -
CDR3aa: CSAVRDPGQTQYF; CDR3nt: TGCAGCGCCGTCCGGGACCCAGGCCAGACCCAGTACTTC; d_gene: -; j_gene: TRBJ2-5; v_gene: TRBV29-1; abundance: few
CDR3aa: CAWSVEEKLFF; CDR3nt: TGTGCCTGGAGTGTGGAGGAAAAACTGTTTTTT; d_gene: -; j_gene: TRBJ1-4; v_gene: TRBV30; abundance: few
CDR3aa: CSAVESSGGTDTQYF; CDR3nt: TGCAGTGCTGTGGAGTCTAGCGGGGGGACAGATACGCAGTATTTT; d_gene: TRBD2; j_gene: TRBJ2-3; v_gene: TRBV20-1; abundance: few
CDR3aa: CASAAAGGGETQYF; CDR3nt: TGTGCCAGTGCCGCGGCGGGGGGAGGTGAGACCCAGTACTTC; d_gene: TRBD2; j_gene: TRBJ2-5; v_gene: TRBV12-3/TRBV12-4; abundance: -
CDR3aa: CASSFFFISSETQYF; CDR3nt: TGTGCCAGCAGCTTTTTCTTTATTAGTTCGGAGACCCAGTACTTC; d_gene: -; j_gene: TRBJ2-5; v_gene: TRBV7-9; abundance: few
CDR3aa: CATSDPVYNEQFF; CDR3nt: TGTGCCACCAGTGACCCCGTTTACAATGAGCAGTTCTTC; d_gene: -; j_gene: TRBJ2-1; v_gene: TRBV24-1; abundance: -
CDR3aa: CASSPGGIGLIETQYF; CDR3nt: TGTGCCAGCTCACCAGGCGGGATAGGTTTGATCGAGACCCAGTACTTC; d_gene: -; j_gene: TRBJ2-5; v_gene: TRBV18; abundance: few
CDR3aa: CSAWDRGSYGYTF; CDR3nt: TGCAGTGCTTGGGACAGGGGAAGCTATGGCTACACCTTC; d_gene: TRBD1; j_gene: TRBJ1-2; v_gene: TRBV20-1; abundance: many
CDR3aa: CASSPRAEGGKLFF; CDR3nt: TGTGCCAGCAGCCCTAGGGCCGAGGGTGGAAAACTGTTTTTT; d_gene: -; j_gene: TRBJ1-4; v_gene: TRBV3-1; abundance: -
CDR3aa: CASSKNQGYEQYF; CDR3nt: TGTGCCAGCAGCAAAAATCAGGGTTACGAGCAGTACTTC; d_gene: -; j_gene: TRBJ2-7; v_gene: TRBV7-9; abundance: -
CDR3aa: CAAGKAYEQYF; CDR3nt: TGTGCCGCCGGGAAGGCGTACGAGCAGTACTTC; d_gene: -; j_gene: TRBJ2-7; v_gene: TRBV7-9; abundance: many
CDR3aa: CASGPPYRDGYTF; CDR3nt: TGTGCTAGTGGTCCTCCCTACAGGGATGGCTACACCTTC; d_gene: -; j_gene: TRBJ1-2; v_gene: TRBV12-5; abundance: few
CDR3aa: CASSLGASALHF; CDR3nt: TGTGCCAGCAGTTTGGGCGCCTCGGCCCTCCACTTT; d_gene: -; j_gene: TRBJ1-6; v_gene: TRBV28; abundance: -
CDR3aa: CASRGTGRITEAFF; CDR3nt: TGTGCCAGCAGGGGTACAGGGCGGATCACTGAAGCTTTCTTT; d_gene: -; j_gene: TRBJ1-1; v_gene: TRBV12-3/TRBV12-4; abundance: once
CDR3aa: CASSLGSQGANVLTF; CDR3nt: TGTGCCAGCAGCTTAGGTTCGCAGGGGGCCAACGTCCTGACTTTC; d_gene: -; j_gene: TRBJ2-6; v_gene: TRBV7-2; abundance: many
CDR3aa: CASSFGATRTDTQYF; CDR3nt: TGTGCCAGCAGCTTCGGGGCTACCCGCACAGATACGCAGTATTTT; d_gene: -; j_gene: TRBJ2-3; v_gene: TRBV7-6; abundance: few
CDR3aa: CASSLVGQNTGERFF; CDR3nt: TGTGCCAGCAGCTTGGTCGGACAGAACACCGGGGAGCGGTTTTTT; d_gene: -; j_gene: TRBJ2-2; v_gene: TRBV7-3; abundance: -